This T cell receptor gamma chain emerged from a study of intestinal T cells in coeliac disease (dated by TCRdb to 2019 to 2021). In the study overall: Coeliac patients were much younger than controls, with mean ages of around 15 versus 50 years in the TRG cohort. The TCR-delta (TRD) cohort included duodenal biopsies from ten or so coeliac disease patients and ten or so non-coeliac controls. Duodenal biopsies from around 36 coeliac disease patients and 21 non-coeliac controls were included in a second, larger TCR-gamma (TRG) cohort.

Preparation of the library involved multiplex PCR. Sequencing was performed on an Ion Torrent PGM. TRG repertoires were amplified from 150 to 250 ng of biopsy DNA with the LymphoTrack kit, in which Illumina adapters are carried by the primers. TRG amplicons were purified with AMPure XP beads, quantified on a 2100 Bioanalyzer, and pooled equimolarly. Sequencing of TRG libraries was performed on an Ion PGM instrument. Per the source publication's procedure: FastX removed reads in which more than 10% of nucleotides fell below the per-patient third-quartile quality score. Alignment of reads was performed with IMGT/HighV-QUEST so that V, D and J genes were assigned, CDR3 regions were identified and functionality was assessed. After the sequences were translated into amino acids, every sequence predicted to be non-functional was thrown out. CDR3s were broken into kmers both with and without positional annotation, kmer frequencies were analysed by PCA, and samples were clustered using each of the 1023 combinations of PCs 1-10. Leave-one-out cross-validation was used to validate the classification, with parameters re-optimised on the remaining samples in each round. Shannon diversity was calculated using the vegan R package from repeated random subsamples equal to the lowest read count. TCRdb called clones afresh from the public reads with CATT; identical DNA rows were later merged. The authors' filters were not applied to this entry. The sample data list roughly 860 gamma-chain clones, and around 50% of these were observed just once. About a quarter of the sample belongs to the ten largest clones.

Comment on this clone: It lacks a known antigen. No clone much larger than this one lies a single base away; base qualities are absent.

The CDR3 starts with the cysteine, ends with the phenylalanine, and has 12 residues. The kept DNA is CDR3 alone, 36 bases in frame from the first base. CDR1 GITISATS and CDR2 ISYDGTV were looked up in the germline V gene (reference sequence). After removal of 4 bases from V and 3 bases from J, the junction retains 3 bases not matched to a gene. Genomic DNA was extracted with the QIAamp DNA FFPE tissue kit from ten 5-um FFPE scrolls per case. Classification of coeliac disease based on the TCR repertoire was tested using fully anonymised formalin-fixed paraffin-embedded duodenal biopsies that were surplus to diagnostic needs. Broader findings and caveats from the paper: In training, clustering based on TRD kmers put all 22 biopsies in the right class, and the reported leave-one-out accuracy was roughly 90%. FFPE-derived DNA was found to be relatively degraded, and loss of a proportion of TCR sequences in each sample was likely caused by this degradation. The coeliac group and the control group were significantly different in age, but an analysis split by age did not give significant classification. TRG clustering correctly classified most of the 54 biopsies (roughly 94%), with a reported leave-one-out accuracy of about 90%. Repeated CDR3 amino acid sequences could not be distinguished from PCR duplicates in the analysis.

Sequencing was done on a sample of a duodenal biopsy. This receptor was identified in a human donor with celiac disease. The sequence is built from TRGV9 and TRGJ1 or TRGJ2. The nucleotides are TGTGCCTTGTGGGAAAGTTATTATAAGAAACTCTTT. Protein translation: CALWESYYKKLF.